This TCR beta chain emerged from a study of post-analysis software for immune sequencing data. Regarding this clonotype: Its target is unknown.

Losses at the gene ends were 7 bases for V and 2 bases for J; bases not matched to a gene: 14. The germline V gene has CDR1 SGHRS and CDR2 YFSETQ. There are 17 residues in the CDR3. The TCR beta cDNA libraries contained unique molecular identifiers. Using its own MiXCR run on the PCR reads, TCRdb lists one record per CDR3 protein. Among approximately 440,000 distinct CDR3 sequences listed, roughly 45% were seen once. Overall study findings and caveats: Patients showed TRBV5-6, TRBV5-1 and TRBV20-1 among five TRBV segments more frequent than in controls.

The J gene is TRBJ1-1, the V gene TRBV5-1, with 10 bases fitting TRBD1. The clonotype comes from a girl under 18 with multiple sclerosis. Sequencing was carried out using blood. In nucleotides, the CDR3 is TGCGCCAGCTCAGACCAGCCGGGACAGGGGTACAACACTGAAGCTTTCTTT. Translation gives CASSDQPGQGYNTEAFF.